The rows below give T cell receptor beta chains drawn from one sample of a study of vaccination effects on CD4 cells after COVID-19. Produced via immunoSEQ multiplex PCR; TCRdb's table is partial and in-frame only. This table has about 60,000 clones, 60% to 80% appearing once. No antigen is known for these receptors. The sample in question was CD4+ T cells from PBMCs cultured with HCoV-OC43 spike peptides, obtained after COVID-19 vaccination. All receptors come from a human donor who received a COVID-19 vaccine. The CDR3 runs from the conserved cysteine through the conserved F or W. The order of the fields is V gene, clone size, J gene, CDR3 protein. The size entry is marked missing in some rows and otherwise reads once, few, many or a size class.

V gene: TRBV6-2/TRBV6-3
clone size: -
J gene: TRBJ2-2
CDR3 protein: CASSYSTSNFRPGELFF

V gene: TRBV5-1
clone size: -
J gene: TRBJ2-2
CDR3 protein: CASRPPGQVNTGELFF

V gene: TRBV7-9
clone size: -
J gene: TRBJ2-3
CDR3 protein: CASSLLRDTQYF

V gene: TRBV2
clone size: -
J gene: TRBJ1-5
CDR3 protein: CASSEGGARDQPQHF

V gene: TRBV5-8
clone size: -
J gene: TRBJ2-1
CDR3 protein: CASSLRPRMGGNEQFF

V gene: TRBV6-1
clone size: -
J gene: TRBJ1-1
CDR3 protein: CASSEGGDAEAFF

V gene: TRBV11-2
clone size: few
J gene: TRBJ2-5
CDR3 protein: CASSLRGGGGQETQYF

V gene: TRBV7-9
clone size: few
J gene: TRBJ1-1
CDR3 protein: CASSLAAGQNTEAFF

V gene: TRBV27
clone size: few
J gene: TRBJ1-1
CDR3 protein: CASSVSPNTEAFF

V gene: TRBV6-1
clone size: -
J gene: TRBJ1-1
CDR3 protein: CASSGRDRGLGNTEAFF

V gene: TRBV24-1
clone size: few
J gene: TRBJ2-1
CDR3 protein: CATSDSTGDSMRKMFF

V gene: TRBV6-2/TRBV6-3
clone size: -
J gene: TRBJ2-3
CDR3 protein: CASSSSILAGGQDTQYF

V gene: TRBV5-8
clone size: -
J gene: TRBJ1-5
CDR3 protein: CASSRRTGGSNQPQHF

V gene: TRBV5-4
clone size: -
J gene: TRBJ2-3
CDR3 protein: CASSLAKQGPDTQYF

V gene: TRBV30
clone size: -
J gene: TRBJ1-4
CDR3 protein: CAWSVRGPNEKLFF

V gene: TRBV28
clone size: -
J gene: TRBJ2-3
CDR3 protein: CASQTRGGSSTDTQYF

V gene: TRBV5-5
clone size: -
J gene: TRBJ2-1
CDR3 protein: CASSSGTSGGTQFF

V gene: TRBV9
clone size: -
J gene: TRBJ2-3
CDR3 protein: CASSVSTSTDTQYF

V gene: TRBV9
clone size: -
J gene: TRBJ1-5
CDR3 protein: CASSISPGAINQPQHF

V gene: TRBV24-1
clone size: -
J gene: TRBJ1-1
CDR3 protein: CATKSGRNTEAFF

V gene: TRBV3-1/TRBV3-2
clone size: -
J gene: TRBJ2-5
CDR3 protein: CASSQQGYGAQYF

V gene: TRBV5-1
clone size: once
J gene: TRBJ1-6
CDR3 protein: CASSFGHDNSPLHF

V gene: TRBV7-8
clone size: -
J gene: TRBJ1-3
CDR3 protein: CASSLIGTTSSGNTIYF

V gene: TRBV4-1
clone size: -
J gene: TRBJ1-5
CDR3 protein: CASSQGTGGNQPQHF

V gene: TRBV21-1
clone size: -
J gene: TRBJ2-3
CDR3 protein: CASTREGRLGTDTQYF

V gene: TRBV7-8
clone size: -
J gene: TRBJ2-2
CDR3 protein: CASSSYRSGELFF

V gene: TRBV5-6
clone size: -
J gene: TRBJ1-6
CDR3 protein: CASAPGVNSPLHF

V gene: TRBV5-1
clone size: -
J gene: TRBJ2-2
CDR3 protein: CASSLGSGPTGELFF

V gene: TRBV10-3
clone size: few
J gene: TRBJ2-2
CDR3 protein: CAISEWDGGELFF

V gene: TRBV11-2
clone size: few
J gene: TRBJ1-2
CDR3 protein: CASSLGQGSIINYGYTF

V gene: TRBV18
clone size: -
J gene: TRBJ2-3
CDR3 protein: CASSPQRTGSTDTQYF

V gene: TRBV7-9
clone size: few
J gene: TRBJ2-5
CDR3 protein: CASSRGQTGAETQYF

V gene: TRBV7-9
clone size: few
J gene: TRBJ1-1
CDR3 protein: CASSLGQGKEAFF

V gene: TRBV3-1/TRBV3-2
clone size: -
J gene: TRBJ2-3
CDR3 protein: CASSQGGRGTTDTQYF

V gene: TRBV21-1
clone size: -
J gene: TRBJ1-2
CDR3 protein: CASSTPANYGYTF

V gene: TRBV5-5
clone size: -
J gene: TRBJ1-4
CDR3 protein: CASSPDGRVSNEKLFF

V gene: TRBV5-4
clone size: -
J gene: TRBJ2-1
CDR3 protein: CASGQSTSSYNEQFF

V gene: TRBV24-1
clone size: -
J gene: TRBJ2-3
CDR3 protein: CATSDAGGAPKDTQYF

V gene: TRBV12-3/TRBV12-4
clone size: -
J gene: TRBJ1-2
CDR3 protein: CASSLNSNYGYTF

V gene: TRBV5-4
clone size: -
J gene: TRBJ2-3
CDR3 protein: CASSLRKGSTDTQYF

V gene: TRBV29-1
clone size: few
J gene: TRBJ1-1
CDR3 protein: CSATLMGQGNTEAFF

V gene: TRBV24-1
clone size: -
J gene: TRBJ1-2
CDR3 protein: CATSDPGTGVNGYTF

V gene: TRBV12-3/TRBV12-4
clone size: -
J gene: TRBJ1-2
CDR3 protein: CASSLSYNYGYTF

V gene: TRBV13
clone size: -
J gene: TRBJ2-3
CDR3 protein: CASSFNARTDTQYF

V gene: TRBV7-3
clone size: -
J gene: TRBJ2-3
CDR3 protein: CASSLAGGLQDTQYF

V gene: TRBV19
clone size: once
J gene: TRBJ1-1
CDR3 protein: CASSNQGGSTEAFF

V gene: TRBV6-1
clone size: -
J gene: TRBJ1-6
CDR3 protein: CASSEGTGFLPSPLHF